The 8 T cell receptor beta chains below all came from one sample that was sequenced in a study of beta chain features in type 1 diabetes. Sequencing targeted expressed TCRB transcripts, as all isolated RNA had been reverse transcribed. The repertoire was sequenced with immunoSEQ multiplex PCR; TCRdb's copy has only in-frame clones and lacks some. The sample has 860,000 or so clones, 15% to 20% seen once. The sequencing sample was made of naive CD4+ T cells from blood. All receptors come from a woman aged 18-29 years in good health.

In this sample, this clone turned up a few times. The rearrangement joins TRBV18 to TRBJ2-7, with D unclear. The germline V gene has CDR1 KGHSH and CDR2 LQKENI. Trimming took off 5 bases at V and 2 bases at J, with 10 bases between the two ends. This CDR3 contains 13 residues. This CDR3 is CASSWTVTYEQYF. CDR3 sequence (DNA): TGTGCCAGCTCATGGACGGTAACCTACGAGCAGTACTTC.

The chain has TRBV7-9 and TRBJ2-7; D is possibly TRBD1 (7 bases). Trimming removed 5 bases at V and 12 bases at J, with 23 bases between. CDR1 is SEHNR, CDR2 FQNEAQ, per germline (reference sequence). The CDR3 runs 14 residues. The CDR3 nucleotides read TGTGCCAGCAGCCCAGGGGGACGGCGGACTAAGGGGTACTTC. The encoded protein is CASSPGGRRTKGYF.

V and J are TRBV5-1 and TRBJ1-2; D not certain. The length of the CDR3 is 14 residues. The V gene lost 4 bases and the J gene lost 7 bases, with 17 bases spanning the gap. Germline-derived CDR1 and CDR2 are SGHRS and YFSETQ. The CDR3 protein is CASSPGPQSGGYTF. The CDR3 nucleotides are TGCGCCAGCAGCCCCGGCCCCCAATCGGGTGGCTACACCTTC.

The rearrangement links TRBV9 to TRBJ2-3; 10 bases map to TRBD2. This CDR3 comprises 16 residues. Germline V gene data show CDR1 as SGDLS and CDR2 as YYNGEE. V lost 1 base, J lost 5 bases, and 7 bases stayed unmatched. The CDR3 region has the DNA TGTGCCAGCAGCGTAACTAGCGGGATTTTGGTAGATACGCAGTATTTT. Translating it yields CASSVTSGILVDTQYF.

The gene calls are TRBV6-6 and TRBJ1-2, with D possibly matching TRBD1 (5 bases). This CDR3 has 12 residues. Trimming took off 5 bases at V and 7 bases at J, with 11 bases between the two ends. CDR1 MNHNY and CDR2 SVGAGI come from the germline V gene (reference sequence). The CDR3 region has the DNA TGTGCCAGCAGTCGCCTCGGGGGTGGCTACACCTTC. This sequence encodes CASSRLGGGYTF.

V gene TRBV6-5 combines with J gene TRBJ1-1, with 7 bases fitting TRBD1. CDR1 MNHEY and CDR2 SVGAGI come from the germline V gene. CDR3 length: 15 amino acids. V dropped 2 bases and J dropped 5; count of bases not matched to a gene: 8. CDR3: CASSYKRQGRTEAFF. CDR3 DNA sequence: TGTGCCAGCAGTTACAAGCGACAGGGCAGGACTGAAGCTTTCTTT.

A few counts support this clone. The chain has TRBV7-3 and TRBJ2-1; unclear D gene. The CDR3 runs to 16 residues. The germline V gene has CDR1 SGHTA and CDR2 FQGTGA. Trimming took 1 base from V and 10 from J, leaving 20 bases between them. CDR3 residues: CASSLRSASGFGEQFF. The CDR3 region has the DNA TGTGCCAGCAGCTTAAGGTCTGCCTCCGGATTCGGGGAGCAGTTCTTC.

V usage is TRBV5-4 and J usage is TRBJ2-1; 7 positions match TRBD2. Trimming removed 0 bases from V and 2 bases from J; junction bases left unmatched: 2. The length of the CDR3 is 15 residues. In germline, CDR1 is SGHNT, CDR2 YYREEE (reference sequence). CDR3 amino acids: CASSLASGTYNEQFF. CDR3 in DNA: TGTGCCAGCAGCTTGGCTAGCGGAACCTACAATGAGCAGTTCTTC.